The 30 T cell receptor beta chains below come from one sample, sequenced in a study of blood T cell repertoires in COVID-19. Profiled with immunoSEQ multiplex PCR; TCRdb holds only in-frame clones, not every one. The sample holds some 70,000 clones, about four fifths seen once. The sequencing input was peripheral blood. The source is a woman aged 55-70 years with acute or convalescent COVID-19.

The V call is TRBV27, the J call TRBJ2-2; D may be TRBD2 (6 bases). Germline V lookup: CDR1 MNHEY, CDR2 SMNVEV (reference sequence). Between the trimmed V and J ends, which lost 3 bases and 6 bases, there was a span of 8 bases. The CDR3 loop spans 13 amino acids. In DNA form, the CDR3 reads TGTGCCAGCAGTTTGTGGGGGGCCGGGGAGCTGTTTTTT. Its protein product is CASSLWGAGELFF.

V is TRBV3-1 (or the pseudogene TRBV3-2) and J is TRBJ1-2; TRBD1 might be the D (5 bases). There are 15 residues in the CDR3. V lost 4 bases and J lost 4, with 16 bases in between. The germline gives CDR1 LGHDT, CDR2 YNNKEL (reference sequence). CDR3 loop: CASSRWNQGGYGYTF. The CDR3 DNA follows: TGTGCCAGCAGCCGCTGGAATCAGGGAGGCTATGGCTACACCTTC.

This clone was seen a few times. Here the CDR3 reads CASSPYEGAPNYGYTF. CDR3 coding DNA: TGCGCCAGCAGCCCGTATGAGGGGGCCCCTAACTATGGCTACACCTTC. The rearrangement links TRBV4-1 to TRBJ1-2, with 7 bases that match TRBD1. Trimming cost V 4 bases and J 0 bases; bases outside gene matches: 8. Germline CDR1 and CDR2: MGHRA and YSYEKL. The CDR3 has 16 amino acids.

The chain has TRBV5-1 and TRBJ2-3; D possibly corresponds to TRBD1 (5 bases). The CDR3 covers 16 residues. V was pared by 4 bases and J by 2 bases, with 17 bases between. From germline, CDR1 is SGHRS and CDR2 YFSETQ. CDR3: CASSLRTTDHTDTQYF. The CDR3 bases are TGCGCCAGCAGCCTCCGGACAACCGACCACACAGATACGCAGTATTTT. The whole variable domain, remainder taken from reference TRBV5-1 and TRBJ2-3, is KAGVTQTPRYLIKTRGQQVTLSCSPISGHRSVSWYQQTPGQGLQFLFEYFSETQRNKGNFPGRFSGRQFSNSRSEMNVSTLELGDSALYLCASSLRTTDHTDTQYFGPGTRLTVL.

The CDR3 DNA sequence: TGTGCCAGCAGCTTGCACGAGGGCAACACTGAAGCTTTCTTT. Protein: CASSLHEGNTEAFF. This chain links TRBV7-9 with TRBJ1-1, with D unresolved. V lost 3 bases, J lost 2 bases, and 10 bases lay in between. CDR1 SEHNR and CDR2 FQNEAQ come from the germline V gene (reference sequence). The CDR3 is 14 residues long.

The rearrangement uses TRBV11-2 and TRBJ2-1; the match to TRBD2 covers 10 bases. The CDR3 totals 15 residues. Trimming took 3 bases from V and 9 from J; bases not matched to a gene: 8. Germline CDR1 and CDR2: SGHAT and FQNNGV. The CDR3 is CASSFELAGAPEQFF. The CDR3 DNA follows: TGTGCCAGCAGCTTTGAGCTAGCGGGGGCTCCTGAGCAGTTCTTC.

The CDR3 protein is CASSLSLTDTQYF. CDR3 in DNA: TGTGCCAGCAGCTTATCTTTGACAGATACGCAGTATTTT. The chain carries TRBV7-8 and TRBJ2-3; D unclear. CDR1 is SGHVS and CDR2 is FQNEAQ in the germline V gene. This CDR3 has 13 amino acids. V was trimmed by 2 bases and J by 3 bases, leaving 6 bases between them.

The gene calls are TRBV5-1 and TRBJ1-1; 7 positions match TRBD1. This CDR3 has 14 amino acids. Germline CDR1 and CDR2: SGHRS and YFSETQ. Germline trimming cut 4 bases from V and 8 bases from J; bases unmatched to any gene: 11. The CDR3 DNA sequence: TGCGCCAGCAGCCAGAACAGGGGCCGTTGGGAAGCTTTCTTT. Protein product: CASSQNRGRWEAFF.

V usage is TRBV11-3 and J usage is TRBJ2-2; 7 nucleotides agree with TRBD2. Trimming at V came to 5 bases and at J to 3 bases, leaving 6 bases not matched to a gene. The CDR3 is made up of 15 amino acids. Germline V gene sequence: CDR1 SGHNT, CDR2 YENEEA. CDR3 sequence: CASSPGGTYTGELFF. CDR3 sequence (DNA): TGTGCCAGCAGCCCCGGGGGGACCTACACCGGGGAGCTGTTTTTT.

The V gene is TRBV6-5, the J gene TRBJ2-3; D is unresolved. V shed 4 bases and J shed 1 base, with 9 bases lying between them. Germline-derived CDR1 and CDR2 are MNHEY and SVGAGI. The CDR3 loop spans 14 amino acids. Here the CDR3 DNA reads TGTGCCAGCAGTTCCCCTACAGGCACAGATACGCAGTATTTT. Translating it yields CASSSPTGTDTQYF.

The CDR3 here is CASSPVKGSEDYGYTF. CDR3 nucleotides: TGTGCCAGCTCACCCGTTAAAGGGTCGGAGGACTATGGCTACACCTTC. This sequence joins TRBV18 and TRBJ1-2; D call uncertain. Trimming cost V 3 bases and J 3 bases, with 17 bases left between them. This CDR3 region has 16 residues. In germline, CDR1 is KGHSH, CDR2 LQKENI.

DNA of the CDR3: TGTGCCAGCAGTTACGTAGGGGCACCTGGAAACACCATATATTTT. It translates to CASSYVGAPGNTIYF. The chain carries TRBV6-6 and TRBJ1-3; weak D call: TRBD1 (5 bases). V lost 2 bases, J lost 2 bases, and 10 bases lay in between. CDR3 length equals 15 residues. Germline CDR1 MNHNY, CDR2 SVGAGI (reference sequence).

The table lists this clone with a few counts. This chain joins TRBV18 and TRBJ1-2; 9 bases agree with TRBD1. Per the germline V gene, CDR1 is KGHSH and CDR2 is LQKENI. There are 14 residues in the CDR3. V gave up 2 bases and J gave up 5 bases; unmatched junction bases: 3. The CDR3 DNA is TGTGCCAGCTCACCAGGACAGGGGTCGTATGGCTACACCTTC. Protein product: CASSPGQGSYGYTF.

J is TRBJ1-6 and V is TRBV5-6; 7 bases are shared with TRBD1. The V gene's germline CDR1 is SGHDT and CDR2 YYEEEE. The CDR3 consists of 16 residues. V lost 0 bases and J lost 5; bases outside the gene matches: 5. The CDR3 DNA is TGTGCCAGCAGCTTGGTCGGACAGGCGGATAATTCACCCCTCCACTTT. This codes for CASSLVGQADNSPLHF.

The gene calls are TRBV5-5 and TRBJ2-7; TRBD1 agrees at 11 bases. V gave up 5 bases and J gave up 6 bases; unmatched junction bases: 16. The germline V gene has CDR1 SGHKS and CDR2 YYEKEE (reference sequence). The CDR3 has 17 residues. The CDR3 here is CASSSFNRDRGTSEQYF. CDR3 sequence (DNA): TGTGCCAGCAGTTCATTTAACCGGGACAGGGGGACCAGCGAGCAGTACTTC.

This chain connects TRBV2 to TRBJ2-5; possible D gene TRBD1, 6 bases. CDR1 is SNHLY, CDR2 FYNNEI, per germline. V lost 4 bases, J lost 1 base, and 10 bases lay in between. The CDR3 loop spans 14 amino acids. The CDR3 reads CASSAQGIQETQYF. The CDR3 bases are TGTGCCAGCAGTGCACAGGGTATCCAAGAGACCCAGTACTTC. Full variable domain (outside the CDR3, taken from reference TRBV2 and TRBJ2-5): EPEVTQTPSHQVTQMGQEVILRCVPISNHLYFYWYRQILGQKVEFLVSFYNNEISEKSEIFDDQFSVERPDGSNFTLKIRSTKLEDSAMYFCASSAQGIQETQYFGPGTRLLVL.

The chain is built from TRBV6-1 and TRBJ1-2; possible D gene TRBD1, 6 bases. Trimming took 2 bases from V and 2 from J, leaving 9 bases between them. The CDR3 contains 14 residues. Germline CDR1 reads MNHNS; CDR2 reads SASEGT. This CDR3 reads CASSEWTVNYGYTF. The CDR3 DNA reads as TGTGCCAGCAGTGAATGGACAGTAAACTATGGCTACACCTTC.

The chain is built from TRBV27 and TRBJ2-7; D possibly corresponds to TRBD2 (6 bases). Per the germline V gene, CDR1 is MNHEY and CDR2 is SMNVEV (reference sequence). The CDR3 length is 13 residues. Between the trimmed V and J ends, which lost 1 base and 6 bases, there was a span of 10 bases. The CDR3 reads CASSLFRGGEQYF. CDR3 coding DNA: TGTGCCAGCAGTTTATTTCGGGGAGGCGAGCAGTACTTC.

This CDR3 reads CASSIMAAYTF. CDR3 in DNA: TGTGCCAGCAGCATAATGGCGGCCTACACCTTC. This chain connects TRBV12-3 or TRBV12-4 to TRBJ1-2, with D unclear. The CDR3 runs 11 residues. V lost 6 bases, J lost 10 bases, and 12 bases lay in between.

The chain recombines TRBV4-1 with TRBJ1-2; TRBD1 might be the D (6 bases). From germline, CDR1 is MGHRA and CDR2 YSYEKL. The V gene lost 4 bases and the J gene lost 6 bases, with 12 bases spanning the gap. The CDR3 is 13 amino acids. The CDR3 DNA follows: TGCGCCAGCAGCCCCGATGGGGGCGATGGCTACACCTTC. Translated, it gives CASSPDGGDGYTF.

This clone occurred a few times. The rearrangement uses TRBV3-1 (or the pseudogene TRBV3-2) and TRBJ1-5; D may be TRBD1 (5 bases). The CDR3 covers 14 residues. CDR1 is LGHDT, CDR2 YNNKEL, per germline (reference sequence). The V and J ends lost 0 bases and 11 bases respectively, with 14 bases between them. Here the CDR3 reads CASSQELRGVAQHF. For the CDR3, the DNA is TGTGCCAGCAGCCAAGAACTTCGGGGGGTGGCCCAGCATTTT.

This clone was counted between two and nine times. CDR3 sequence: CASSLFRQANTGELFF. The CDR3 DNA is TGTGCCAGCAGCTTGTTTCGGCAGGCGAACACCGGGGAGCTGTTTTTT. The V and J genes are TRBV5-5 and TRBJ2-2; D is uncertain. Germline V CDR1 and CDR2: SGHKS, YYEKEE (reference sequence). CDR3 length: 16 amino acids. The V gene lost 1 base and the J gene lost 0 bases, with 10 bases spanning the gap.

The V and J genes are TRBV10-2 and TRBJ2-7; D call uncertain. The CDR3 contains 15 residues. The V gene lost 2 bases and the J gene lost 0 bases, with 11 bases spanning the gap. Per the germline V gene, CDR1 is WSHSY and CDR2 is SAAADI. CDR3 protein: CASSEGAVSSYEQYF. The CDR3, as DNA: TGCGCCAGCAGTGAGGGCGCGGTTAGCTCCTACGAGCAGTACTTC.

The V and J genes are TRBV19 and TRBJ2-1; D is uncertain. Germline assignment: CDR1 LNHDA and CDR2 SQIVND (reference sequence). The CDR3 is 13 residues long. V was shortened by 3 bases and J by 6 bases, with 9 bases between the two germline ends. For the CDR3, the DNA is TGTGCCAGTAGTATTTCAGGCAGCAATGAGCAGTTCTTC. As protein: CASSISGSNEQFF.

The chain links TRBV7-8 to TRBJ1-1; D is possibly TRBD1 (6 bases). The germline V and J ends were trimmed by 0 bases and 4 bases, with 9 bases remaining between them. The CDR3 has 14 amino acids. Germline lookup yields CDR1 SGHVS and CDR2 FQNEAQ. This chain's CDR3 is CASSLAGASTEAFF. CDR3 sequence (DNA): TGTGCCAGCAGCTTAGCGGGGGCTTCCACTGAAGCTTTCTTT.

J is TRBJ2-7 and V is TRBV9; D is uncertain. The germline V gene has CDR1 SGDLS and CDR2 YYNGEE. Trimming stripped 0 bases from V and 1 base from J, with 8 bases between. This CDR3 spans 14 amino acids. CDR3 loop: CASSVATESYEQYF. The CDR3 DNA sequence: TGTGCCAGCAGCGTAGCGACTGAGTCCTACGAGCAGTACTTC.

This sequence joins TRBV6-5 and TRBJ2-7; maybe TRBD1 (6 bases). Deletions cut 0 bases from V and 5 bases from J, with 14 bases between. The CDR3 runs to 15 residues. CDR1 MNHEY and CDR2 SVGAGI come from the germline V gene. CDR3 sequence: CASSYSRQGFNEQYF. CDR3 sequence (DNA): TGTGCCAGCAGTTACTCGCGCCAGGGGTTCAACGAGCAGTACTTC.

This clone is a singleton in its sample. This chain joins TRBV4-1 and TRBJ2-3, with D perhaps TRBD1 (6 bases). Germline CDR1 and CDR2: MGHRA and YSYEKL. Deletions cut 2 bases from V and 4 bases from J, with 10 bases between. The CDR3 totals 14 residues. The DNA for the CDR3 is TGCGCCAGCAGCCAATCAGGGACATCAGATACGCAGTATTTT. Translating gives CASSQSGTSDTQYF.

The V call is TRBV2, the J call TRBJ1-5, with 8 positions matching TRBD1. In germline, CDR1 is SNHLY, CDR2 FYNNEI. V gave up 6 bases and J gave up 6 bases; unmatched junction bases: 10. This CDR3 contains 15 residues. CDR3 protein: CASRSGQGVSQPQHF. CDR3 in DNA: TGTGCCAGCAGGTCCGGACAGGGAGTGAGTCAGCCCCAGCATTTT.

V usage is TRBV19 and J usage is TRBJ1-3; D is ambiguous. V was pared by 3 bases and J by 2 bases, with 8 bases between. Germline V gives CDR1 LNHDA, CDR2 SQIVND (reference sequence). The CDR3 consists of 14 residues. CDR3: CASSISGAGNTIYF. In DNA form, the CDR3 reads TGTGCCAGTAGTATTTCTGGAGCTGGAAACACCATATATTTT.